In this sample, the clone carrying this T cell receptor (beta chain) turned up many times. The antigen is unknown. This sample is part of a study of read filtering for tumor transcriptome and immune sequencing. Study-level background: R-ISS stage counts were about 8 for I, about 15 for II, about 7 for III. IR-seq gave about 4 to 10.27 million TCR reads per sample; RNA-seq gave roughly 80 to 1273.

Study results and caveats: The sorted CD138-negative fraction was a mixed bone marrow immune population, not purified T cells.

Molecular barcoded adaptors covering alpha/delta and beta/gamma chains were used on roughly 370 ng RNA. MiXCR, applied by TCRdb to the reads, yields one record per CDR3 protein. This table holds over 50,000 distinct CDR3 sequences, approximately 19% found once. V was cut by 2 bases and J by 0 bases, with 6 bases left in between. In germline, CDR1 is DFQATT, CDR2 SNEGSKA (reference sequence). The CDR3 is made up of 13 amino acids. Sequenced: a population of CD138-negative cells sorted from bone marrow. The origin of this receptor is a donor aged 40 or over with multiple myeloma. The chain couples TRBV20-1 to TRBJ2-3; D call uncertain. CDR3 sequence: CSARLGSTDTQYF. The CDR3 region has the DNA TGCAGTGCTAGACTCGGTAGCACAGATACGCAGTATTTT.